Sequencing of this T cell receptor beta chain was carried out in a study of blood T cell repertoires in COVID-19. TCRdb keeps only in-frame clones here, not all; method: immunoSEQ multiplex PCR. The sample records roughly 14,000 clones, around 92% being singletons. This CDR3 contains 15 residues. The V segment lost 4 bases and the J segment 1 base; nucleotides outside the gene matches: 5. Germline CDR1 and CDR2: WSHSY and SAAADI. This clone showed up just a few times. Material for sequencing was peripheral blood. The J gene is TRBJ2-3, the V gene TRBV10-2; 7 positions match TRBD2. This clonotype was sampled from a human donor with active COVID-19. The donor label of this sample is uncertain. CDR3 residues: CASSVRGEGTDTQYF. DNA of the CDR3: TGCGCCAGCAGTGTTCGGGGGGAGGGCACAGATACGCAGTATTTT.